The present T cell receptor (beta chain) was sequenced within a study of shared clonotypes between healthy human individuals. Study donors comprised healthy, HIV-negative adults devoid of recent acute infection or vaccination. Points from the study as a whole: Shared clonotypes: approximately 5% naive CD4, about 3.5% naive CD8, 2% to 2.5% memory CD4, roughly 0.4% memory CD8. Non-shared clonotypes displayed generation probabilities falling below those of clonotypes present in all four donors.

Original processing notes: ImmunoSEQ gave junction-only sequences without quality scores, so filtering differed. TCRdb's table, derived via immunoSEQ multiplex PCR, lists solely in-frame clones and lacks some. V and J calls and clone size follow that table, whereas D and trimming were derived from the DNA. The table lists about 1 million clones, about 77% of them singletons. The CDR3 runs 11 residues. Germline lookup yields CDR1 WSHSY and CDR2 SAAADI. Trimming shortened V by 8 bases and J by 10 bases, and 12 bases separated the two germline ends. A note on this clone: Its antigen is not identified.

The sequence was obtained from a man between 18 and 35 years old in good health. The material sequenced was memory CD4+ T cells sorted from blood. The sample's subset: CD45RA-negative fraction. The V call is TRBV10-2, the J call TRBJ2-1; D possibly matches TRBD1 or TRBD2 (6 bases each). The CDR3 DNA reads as TGCGCCAGCGGGGGCGGGGTAGAGCAGTTCTTC. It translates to CASGGGVEQFF.